The 24 T cell receptor beta chains below all came from one sample that was sequenced in a study of shared clonotypes between healthy human individuals. Here immunoSEQ multiplex PCR was the method, and the copy in TCRdb shows in-frame clones only, minus some. The sample lists approximately 650,000 clones; over 95% were seen once. Terminally differentiated effector memory CD45RA+ cells were left out of the naive CD8 fraction, which was CD45RO-negative and positively selected for CCR7. The specimen was naive CD8+ T cells sorted from blood. The receptors stem from a young woman in good health.

Points on this clone: A read error is likely, as this CDR3 ends without the conserved phenylalanine or tryptophan. The DNA is omitted, as the CDR3 cannot be located on it reliably, and the CDR3 follows TCRdb's listing. The chain carries TRBV11-2 and TRBJ2-7; TRBD2 reflects the table's D call only, with no check against the DNA. Germline V lookup: CDR1 SGHAT, CDR2 FQNNGV. The CDR3 has 13 residues if both end residues are counted. This CDR3 reads CASSPGLAGDASP.

The sample holds one count of this clone. The gene calls are TRBV6-6 and TRBJ2-3; D unclear. Germline values: CDR1 MNHNY, CDR2 SVGAGI (reference sequence). CDR3 size: 16 residues. V gave up 6 bases and J gave up 4 bases, with 20 bases separating them. The CDR3 nucleotides are TGTGCCAGCAGCAATCGACCTCGGATTCTGGCAGATACGCAGTATTTT. Translation gives CASSNRPRILADTQYF.

A single count supports this clone. The chain joins TRBV5-8 to TRBJ2-7, with TRBD2 matching over 10 bases. Looked up from germline, CDR1 is SGHTS and CDR2 is YDEGEE. J was trimmed by 5 bases and V by 2 bases; bases with no gene match: 10. CDR3 length: 16 amino acids. CDR3 coding DNA: TGTGCCAGCAGCTTACCAAAGCGGGAGGGCCTGGACGAGCAGTACTTC. Amino acid sequence: CASSLPKREGLDEQYF.

The chain recombines TRBV5-6 with TRBJ2-7; 7 nucleotides agree with TRBD1. The CDR3 loop spans 14 amino acids. The germline gives CDR1 SGHDT, CDR2 YYEEEE. The junction had 3 bases not matched to a gene; V was cut back by 1 base and J by 2 bases. CDR3 sequence (DNA): TGTGCCAGCAGCTTGTTTGGGACAGCCTACGAGCAGTACTTC. This encodes CASSLFGTAYEQYF. The whole variable domain, filled in from reference TRBV5-6 and TRBJ2-7, reads DAGVTQSPTHLIKTRGQQVTLRCSPKSGHDTVSWYQQALGQGPQFIFQYYEEEERQRGNFPDRFSGHQFPNYSSELNVNALLLGDSALYLCASSLFGTAYEQYFGPGTRLTVT.

The genes are TRBV28 and TRBJ2-1; 9 bases align to TRBD2. The junction had 8 bases not matched to a gene; V was cut back by 5 bases and J by 9 bases. CDR1 is MDHEN, CDR2 SYDVKM, per germline. The CDR3 is 14 amino acids. The CDR3 loop is CASSTSGLGVEQFF. The CDR3 DNA sequence: TGTGCCAGCAGTACTAGCGGGCTCGGGGTTGAGCAGTTCTTC.

This chain joins TRBV6-5 and TRBJ1-2, with D perhaps TRBD1 (6 bases). CDR1 and CDR2 from the germline V gene are MNHEY and SVGAGI. This CDR3 contains 14 residues. The V and J ends lost 6 bases and 8 bases respectively, with 19 bases between them. The CDR3 region has the DNA TGTGCCAGCAGAAACGTACAGGGTGTGCAGGGCTACACCTTC. Encoded protein: CASRNVQGVQGYTF.

The chain uses TRBV23-1 and TRBJ1-2; D is ambiguous. TRBV23-1 has ORF status, its function being uncertain. The CDR3 runs to 15 residues. The V end was cut by 8 bases, the J end by 4 bases, with 20 bases between. The CDR3 region has the DNA TGCGCCAGCGTTCCCTCCAGGCCGTTCAGCTATGGCTACACCTTC. Protein: CASVPSRPFSYGYTF.

The chain couples TRBV27 to TRBJ2-4; a weak D match, TRBD1 (6 bases). This CDR3 contains 13 residues. The V end lost 2 bases, the J end lost 7 bases, and 9 bases lay between the germline ends. Germline V gene lookup returns CDR1 MNHEY and CDR2 SMNVEV (reference sequence). CDR3 protein: CASSLGDKNIQYF. CDR3 DNA sequence: TGTGCCAGCAGTTTAGGGGACAAGAACATTCAGTACTTC.

This sequence joins TRBV19 and TRBJ2-2; D is perhaps TRBD1 or TRBD2 (6 bases each). CDR1 LNHDA and CDR2 SQIVND come from the germline V gene (reference sequence). V was cut by 6 bases and J by 4 bases, with 15 bases left in between. The CDR3 spans 15 residues. As DNA, the CDR3 is TGTGCCAGTAGCCTTGGGGGGCCGGGCACCGGGGAGCTGTTTTTT. It is translated as CASSLGGPGTGELFF.

V and J are TRBV7-2 and TRBJ2-7; D is possibly TRBD1 or TRBD2 (5 bases each). The V and J ends lost 3 bases and 6 bases respectively, with 21 bases between them. The CDR3 is made up of 16 amino acids. Germline V gene sequence: CDR1 SGHTA, CDR2 FQGNSA. CDR3 in amino acids: CASSFPSGTDTREQYF. DNA of the CDR3: TGTGCCAGCAGCTTTCCCTCTGGGACGGATACCCGCGAGCAGTACTTC.

V is TRBV21-1 and J is TRBJ1-4; the DNA was not compared with TRBD1, the D call given in the table. TRBV21-1 is reported as a pseudogene. This CDR3 has 17 residues. CDR3 sequence (DNA): TGTGCCAGCAGCAAAGTAATGGGTAGGGGATTTAATGAAAAACTGTTTTTT. It specifies CASSKVMGRGFNEKLFF.

The chain couples TRBV6-1 to TRBJ2-5; D gene unclear. This CDR3 comprises 15 residues. The V end lost 0 bases, the J end lost 5 bases, and 13 bases lay between the germline ends. In germline, CDR1 is MNHNS, CDR2 SASEGT. The chain's CDR3 is CASSEALRGLETQYF. The DNA of the CDR3 is TGTGCCAGCAGTGAAGCGCTGCGTGGGCTCGAGACCCAGTACTTC.

This chain connects TRBV19 to TRBJ1-2; D uncertain. Germline-derived CDR1 and CDR2 are LNHDA and SQIVND (reference sequence). The length of the CDR3 is 16 residues. V gave up 0 bases and J gave up 1 base, with 12 bases separating them. The CDR3 bases are TGTGCCAGTAGTATAGATCCGGCACTCCTTAACTATGGCTACACCTTC. Its protein is CASSIDPALLNYGYTF.

The chain employs TRBV4-1 and TRBJ2-5, with 10 bases lining up with TRBD1. After removal of 2 bases from V and 3 bases from J, the junction contained 3 bases not matched to a gene. The CDR3 runs to 15 residues. CDR1 and CDR2 from the germline V gene are MGHRA and YSYEKL. CDR3 residues: CASSQPGTGEETQYF. The CDR3 DNA reads TGCGCCAGCAGCCAACCCGGGACAGGGGAAGAGACCCAGTACTTC.

The rearrangement joins TRBV11-2 to TRBJ2-5; no definite D call. The J call may be wrong; the DNA end is better matched by TRBJ2-7. CDR1 is SGHAT, CDR2 FQNNGV, per germline. The CDR3 is made up of 12 amino acids. CDR3 DNA sequence: TGTGCCAGCAGCCGTCAAATCTACGAGCAGTACTTC. Translated: CASSRQIYEQYF.

The V and J genes are TRBV4-1 and TRBJ2-2; D possibly corresponds to TRBD2 (6 bases). The CDR3 is 16 residues long. The V and J ends lost 0 bases and 2 bases respectively, with 10 bases between them. Per germline, CDR1 MGHRA and CDR2 YSYEKL. This CDR3 reads CASSQDGGRNTGELFF. CDR3 DNA sequence: TGCGCCAGCAGCCAAGATGGGGGGAGAAACACCGGGGAGCTGTTTTTT.

The chain has TRBV27 and TRBJ2-7; the D gene is possibly TRBD1 (6 bases). Germline loops: CDR1 MNHEY, CDR2 SMNVEV (reference sequence). V was trimmed by 8 bases and J by 4 bases, leaving 18 bases between them. The CDR3 runs to 14 residues. The CDR3 coding sequence is TGTGCCAGCGGTAAAGACAGGACGGGTTACGAGCAGTACTTC. Amino acids: CASGKDRTGYEQYF.

CDR3 in amino acids: CASSFLAGYTDTQYF. The CDR3 nucleotides read TGTGCCAGCAGTTTTCTAGCGGGATACACAGATACGCAGTATTTT. J is TRBJ2-3 and V is TRBV28; 9 bases are a match to TRBD2. Germline assignment: CDR1 MDHEN and CDR2 SYDVKM. Trimming took 3 bases from V and 2 from J; bases not matched to a gene: 3. The CDR3 extends over 15 amino acids.

The chain carries TRBV19 and TRBJ1-5; D not resolved. V lost 5 bases and J lost 1, with 12 bases in between. The V gene's germline CDR1 is LNHDA and CDR2 SQIVND (reference sequence). The CDR3 covers 15 residues. The DNA for the CDR3 is TGTGCCAGTAGTCCATCCGTCGTCAGCAATCAGCCCCAGCATTTT. It encodes CASSPSVVSNQPQHF.

In DNA, the CDR3 is TGTGCCAGCAGTTCCCCGGGAGTAACCGTCGCTGCTCAGCAGTACTTC. Residues: CASSSPGVTVAAQQYF. The chain carries TRBV27 and TRBJ2-7; TRBD2 is a possible D gene (6 bases). CDR3 size: 16 residues. Looked up from germline, CDR1 is MNHEY and CDR2 is SMNVEV (reference sequence). The V end was cut by 4 bases, the J end by 8 bases, with 24 bases between.

The gene calls are TRBV27 and TRBJ2-1; 7 positions agree with TRBD2. CDR1 is MNHEY and CDR2 is SMNVEV in the germline V gene (reference sequence). V lost 5 bases, J lost 15 bases, and 16 bases stayed unmatched. The length of the CDR3 is 14 residues. The CDR3 protein is CASSHDHLTSSRFF. Written as DNA, the CDR3 is TGTGCCAGCAGTCACGATCACCTGACTAGCTCACGGTTCTTC.

The genes are TRBV29-1 and TRBJ2-1; D uncertain. This CDR3 region has 12 residues. CDR1 and CDR2 (germline): SQVTM, ANQGSEA. V was shortened by 1 base and J by 2 bases, with 3 bases between the two germline ends. CDR3 DNA sequence: TGCAGCGTTGAAGCAGCCTACAATGAGCAGTTCTTC. The encoded protein is CSVEAAYNEQFF.

V usage is TRBV30 and J usage is TRBJ2-7; 7 bases agree with TRBD1. The ends lost 4 bases at V and 4 bases at J; junction bases unmatched: 7. The CDR3 has 13 residues. The germline V gene has CDR1 GTSNPN and CDR2 SVGIG (reference sequence). CDR3 sequence reads: CAWTPGRGYEQYF. For the CDR3, the DNA is TGTGCCTGGACCCCAGGCAGGGGGTACGAGCAGTACTTC. Combining the CDR3 with reference TRBV30 and TRBJ2-7 gives the whole variable domain SQTIHQWPATLVQPVGSPLSLECTVEGTSNPNLYWYRQAAGRGLQLLFYSVGIGQISSEVPQNLSASRPQDRQFILSSKKLLLSDSGFYLCAWTPGRGYEQYFGPGTRLTVT.

V is TRBV28 and J is TRBJ2-2; 7 bases are a match to TRBD2. Trimming at V came to 3 bases and at J to 7 bases, leaving 5 bases not matched to a gene. The CDR3 has 14 amino acids. CDR1 MDHEN and CDR2 SYDVKM come from the germline V gene. The CDR3 DNA reads TGTGCCAGCAGTTTCTCGGGGGGTATCGGGGAGCTGTTTTTT. It encodes CASSFSGGIGELFF.